This T cell receptor (beta chain) emerged from a study of shared clonotypes between healthy human individuals. The V gene end was trimmed by 5 bases and the J gene end by 8 bases; junction bases not matched to a gene: 8. The CDR3 length is 13 residues. Germline V gives CDR1 SGHRS, CDR2 YFSETQ. This clone was observed a single time. Genomic DNA from each subset was divided evenly over several immunoSEQ plates. The sorted-subset replicate PCRs were given roughly 200 ng DNA, which is 30,000 or so T cell genomes. Sequencing used immunoSEQ multiplex PCR; TCRdb keeps in-frame clones, though not all of them. Here the sample spans some 2.1 million clones, 90% to 95% being singletons.

The V call is TRBV5-1, the J call TRBJ1-2; TRBD1 aligns across 8 bases. Input material: naive CD4+ T cells sorted from blood. This sample's subset: CD45RA+ positively selected. The sequence was collected from a man aged 18 to 30 in good health. The CDR3 spells CASSRDRPEGYTF. The CDR3 nucleotides are TGCGCCAGCAGTAGGGACAGGCCGGAGGGCTACACCTTC.